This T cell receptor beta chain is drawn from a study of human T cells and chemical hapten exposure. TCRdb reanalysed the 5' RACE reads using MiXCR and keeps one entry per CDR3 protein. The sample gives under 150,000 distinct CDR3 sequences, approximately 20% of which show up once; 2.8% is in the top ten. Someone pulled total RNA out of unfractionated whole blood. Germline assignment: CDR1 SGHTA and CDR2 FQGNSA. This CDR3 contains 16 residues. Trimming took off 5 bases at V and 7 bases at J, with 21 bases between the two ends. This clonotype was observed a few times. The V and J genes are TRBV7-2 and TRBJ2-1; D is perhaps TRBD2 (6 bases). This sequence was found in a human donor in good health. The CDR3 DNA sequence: TGTGCCAGCAGCCTCGAGGCCGGGAGAGGGAGGAATGAGCAGTTCTTC. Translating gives CASSLEAGRGRNEQFF.